This T cell receptor (beta chain) was sequenced for a study of cytomegalovirus exposure and HLA in healthy donors (dated by TCRdb to about 2017). Context from the whole study: According to an earlier analysis of 450 to 650 of the donors, about 170 million T cells yielded 95 million to 140 million unique TCR beta sequences and roughly 280 Gb of sequence data. A separate validation cohort of 100 to 150 different subjects was used in addition to the approximately 640-subject first cohort. The genetic ancestry cluster associated with self-reported Caucasian donors included around 76% of the roughly 400 genotyped donors. The study aimed to test whether cataloging public T cell receptors could reveal signatures of past pathogen exposure. To predict cytomegalovirus infection status, the study brought together high-throughput TCR immunosequencing, statistical association of individual TCRs with disease status, and machine learning. In the later analysis, no new phenotypic data were used to find candidate immune exposures; instead, reliance was placed on TCR beta sequences and their occurrence across donors. Typing coverage varied by locus: about 629-640 donors for A, B, C, DRB1 and DQB1; more than 500 for DQA1; more than 600 for DPA1; around 490 for DPB1. Among around 400 genotyped donors of the cohort, an average of about 240,000 unique TCR beta nucleotide sequences were sequenced per donor, roughly 20% of them non-productive. The study profiled the T cell repertoires of 500 to 800 subjects by immunosequencing and related them to cytomegalovirus serostatus. In a later analysis, previously published TCR beta repertoires from 666 donors were re-analyzed and high-resolution HLA genotyping was added so that TCR occurrence patterns could be studied. About five DR-DQ haplotypes were handled as single units for association and clustering because linkage in the cohort was strong. Donor age, sex, ethnicity and CMV serostatus were compiled together with the repertoire data. A later genetic analysis took genome-wide SNP genotypes for about 55% of the 666 donors and used that subset as a discovery cohort. In an earlier analysis of 587 of the donors, high-throughput TCR beta sequencing was used to judge whether each TCR beta V gene segment behaved as functional or pseudogenic. Approximately 300 gigabases of sequencing data and around 85 million unique TCR sequences made up an early release that covered approximately 700 HLA-typed donors. All discovery cohort repertoires had been generated using a single sequencing platform. HLA typing covered class I and class II loci at four-digit resolution.

In total, over 600 healthy bone marrow donors made up the cohort. At the time of sampling, all cohort members were nominally healthy, though unrecorded immune exposures were likely present. The donor was CMV seronegative and was included in the group of 352 seronegative cohort members. A peripheral blood sample was provided by each donor, and peripheral blood mononuclear cells were used for TCR beta sequencing. The Qiagen DNeasy Blood Extraction Kit was used to extract genomic DNA from the blood cell samples. V lost 5 bases and J lost 5 bases; the stretch between them is 10 bases long. The germline V gene (reference sequence) provides CDR1 PRHDT and CDR2 FYEKMQ. Including the terminal cysteine and phenylalanine, the CDR3 comprises 12 residues. Only the CDR3 region is kept as DNA, spanning 36 bases read in frame from base 1. The protocol used for the library was the immunoSEQ multiplex PCR assay. For the multiplex PCR, a mixture combining 60 forward primers for TCR Vbeta segments and 13 reverse primers for TCR Jbeta segments was used. A multiplex PCR assay on genomic DNA amplified the CDR3 region of rearranged TCR beta genes. On the Illumina HiSeq System, the amplified TCR beta libraries were sequenced as 87-base-pair reads. Turning to the authors' computational methods: A later analysis counted tens of millions of unique TCR beta chains across the roughly 700 repertoires, and some 12 million of these chains were shared by at least two donors. Raw reads were error-corrected and collapsed into unique sequences by a nearest-neighbor algorithm in which closely related sequences were merged to remove PCR and sequencing errors. CDR3 sequences were aligned to IMGT reference sequences to assign V, D and J gene segments. Each retained sequence needed at least a six-nucleotide match to both a V gene segment and a J gene segment. Rearrangements were called productive when the CDR3 lacked stop codons and stayed in frame with V and J; all others were non-productive. Following IMGT convention, CDR3 was defined as the stretch from the second conserved V-encoded cysteine up to the conserved J-encoded phenylalanine. The earlier analysis of some 540 of the donors excluded any sequence lacking an unambiguous match to a single V gene segment. An earlier analysis of 500 to 700 of the donors classified V segments as functional when productive rearrangements were above 56.7% and as segregating when the standard deviation between donors was above 5%. A statistical classification framework was built for diagnosing cytomegalovirus status from the catalog of TCR beta chain sequences. In a later analysis, TCR nucleotide sequences were compared against IMGT/GENE-DB human TR gene sequences so that V and J genes could be assigned. In a later analysis, CDR3 sequences and most-parsimonious VDJ recombination scenarios were assigned using the TCRdist pipeline. In a later analysis, each TCR beta chain was defined by its CDR3 amino acid sequence together with its V-gene family, and reads without a unique V-gene family were excluded. As a way to deal with suspected cross-contamination and a sequencing artifact, a later analysis dropped 500 to 700 nucleotide sequences that were highly shared and had low generation probability. In a later analysis, a clonal expansion index was calculated for each public chain from normalized within-repertoire ranks of inferred template counts. Generation probabilities in a later analysis came from a VDJ recombination model fitted to out-of-frame rearrangements, and those results were checked against IGoR. In a later analysis, hypergeometric tests were used to score TCR-TCR, TCR-HLA and TCR-CMV co-occurrence, with a repertoire-size bias correction applied to TCR pairs. False discovery rates were estimated in a later analysis by permuting HLA or CMV assignments 20 times. In a later analysis, co-occurring TCRs were grouped using DBSCAN, with TCRdist sequence similarity added in when clustering inside HLA-allele-positive subsets. Repertoires with fewer than 30,000 or more than 120,000 public chains, plus five repertoires with anomalous nucleotide sharing, were excluded from co-occurrence clustering. The source is immuneACCESS, and TCRdb retained only in-frame sequences with V and J called. Part of the clones is not carried over; for the studies checked, unresolved V genes explain less than half of this, and the remainder is unexplained. V and J calls plus clone size are reproduced from that table; the DNA served to infer D and trimming. The sample yields 140,000 or so clones; around 70% were counted once. Of the sample, over 2% falls within the top ten clones.

A word on this clone: The antigen it binds to is not known. Base-call qualities are not available, and no considerably larger clone is one nucleotide away.

The study at large found these results: The only immune exposure information available for the cohort was CMV serostatus. In a later analysis, most CMV-associated TCR beta chains were found to appear HLA-restricted, with HLA associations seemingly driven largely by CMV exposure. Most TCR sequences were observed very rarely across donors, whereas some public TCRs were present in many individuals. Linkage disequilibrium might explain the correlated functional status among segregating V segments, but an unknown experimental factor could not be ruled out. An earlier analysis of 587 of the donors showed that most TCR beta V segments appeared in productive rearrangements either about 87% or about 30% of the time, which broadly matched IMGT annotations. A later analysis found that HLA-associated TCR beta chains were more clonally expanded and had lower generation probabilities than equally common non-associated chains. In vitro tests confirmed that three of the cytomegalovirus-associated TCR beta chains recognize cytomegalovirus antigens. Some IMGT-functional V segments, including TRBV6-2 and TRBV6-3, could not be distinguished by the 87-base-pair reads and were therefore excluded. Compared with the 666-donor mean, donors in an Asian-associated ancestry cluster had fewer N-insertions in productive TCRs, according to a later genetic analysis. The earlier analysis of some 540 of the donors excluded 15 to 20 rarely observed V segments, including chromosome 9 orphons, because counts were too low. A later analysis reported that several top co-occurrence clusters appeared linked to parvovirus B19, influenza, CMV and Epstein-Barr virus. At a false discovery rate of 0.05, a later analysis linked under 20,000 TCR beta sequences to specific HLA alleles. Strong co-occurrence of HLA alleles, especially DR and DQ, made assigning TCR associations to individual alleles difficult. In a later genetic analysis, a missense DCLRE1C variant was associated with V-gene and J-gene trimming of TCR beta chains, and the association was replicated in an independent cohort. The classifier was reported to diagnose cytomegalovirus status with high specificity and sensitivity in both the original and validation cohorts. A further reported finding was that TCR beta sequences accurately predicted the HLA-A and HLA-B alleles for most subjects in the first cohort. The authors suggested that the approach could potentially be generalized to other disease states and immunological phenotypes. Presence/absence analyses assumed roughly uniform sequencing depth across donors, an assumption that may not hold. HLA typing was unavailable for some donors at each locus, so association tests used only the typed subset. A total of some 180 TCR beta chains were listed by the study as associated with cytomegalovirus. In a later analysis, TCR association rates were found to vary across HLA loci, with the most associated TCRs seen for DRB1 alleles and the fewest for HLA-C alleles. A cluster of highly shared sequence variants was judged likely to be a technical artifact of the sequencing pipeline. In this cohort, only TCR beta chains were sequenced, and detectable features were limited by the absence of alpha or paired-chain data.

The sequence came from a man between 40 and 49 years old in good health and CMV-seronegative. The chain is assembled from TRBV13 and TRBJ2-7; the D gene is perhaps TRBD1, from 6 matching bases. Sequencing was carried out using PBMCs. The DNA sequence is as follows: TGTGCCAGCAGCAGGACAGTCCACGAGCAGTACTTC. This translates into CASSRTVHEQYF.